A selection of T cell receptor beta chains follows, all from one sample in a study of T cell responses to AZD1222 COVID-19 vaccine. Method: immunoSEQ multiplex PCR; TCRdb's copy keeps in-frame clones and lacks some. Of approximately 89,000 clones detected, approximately 90% appear once; the ten largest clones hold approximately 5%. This sample comprised peripheral blood, obtained 28 days after the second AZD1222 dose. The receptor set was obtained from an adult who received the AZD1222 COVID-19 vaccine. The CDR3 runs from the conserved cysteine through the conserved F or W. A D gene is named only where the DNA matches it firmly. Some rows mark clone size as missing; the rest say once, few, many or name a class of expanded clone.

>.|14|.|TRBJ1-2|TRBV25-1
TGTGCCAGCAGTGAGGGGCAGGGGAACTATGGCTACACCTTC
CASSEGQGNYGYTF
>.|15|TRBD1|TRBJ2-7|TRBV5-4
TGTGCCAGCAGCTGGGGGACAGGGGGTGCCTACGAGCAGTACTTC
CASSWGTGGAYEQYF
>.|21|.|TRBJ1-6|TRBV24-1
TGTGCCACCAGTGATTTGCGAGTTCTAGATAGGACGAGCTCCTATAATTCACCCCTCCACTTT
CATSDLRVLDRTSSYNSPLHF
>once|16|TRBD1|TRBJ2-2|TRBV27
TGTGCCAGCAGTTTATATCAGGGGGCTGGCACCGGGGAGCTGTTTTTT
CASSLYQGAGTGELFF
>once|17|.|TRBJ1-2|TRBV5-1
TGCGCCAGCAGCTTGGAGGGTGGAGGAACCCGTGGATATGGCTACACCTTC
CASSLEGGGTRGYGYTF
>.|17|TRBD1|TRBJ1-5|TRBV3-1/TRBV3-2
TGTGCCAGCAGCCCCCGACGGGGGACAGGAGGCAATCAGCCCCAGCATTTT
CASSPRRGTGGNQPQHF
>.|17|TRBD2|TRBJ2-5|TRBV4-3
TGCGCCAGCAGCCGGGAGGCGGGGGGTGTGGCTGGGGGGACCCAGTACTTC
CASSREAGGVAGGTQYF
>.|16|TRBD1|TRBJ2-5|TRBV28
TGTGCCAGCAGTACCCCGGGACAGGGTACGACAGAGACCCAGTACTTC
CASSTPGQGTTETQYF
>.|15|.|TRBJ1-2|TRBV7-2
TGTGCCAGCAGCTTAGGGGTAGGTAGCCTATTGAGCTACACCTTC
CASSLGVGSLLSYTF
>.|17|TRBD1|TRBJ1-2|TRBV11-1
TGTGCCAGCAGCTTAGCGGCCGGGACAGGGCTCGTCTATGGCTACACCTTC
CASSLAAGTGLVYGYTF
>.|15|TRBD1|TRBJ2-5|TRBV19
TGTGCCAGTAGTATAGGCAGGGGGAATCAAGAGACCCAGTACTTC
CASSIGRGNQETQYF
>.|12|.|TRBJ1-3|TRBV19
TGTGCCAGTACCGCCGCCGGAAACACCATATATTTT
CASTAAGNTIYF
>.|16|.|TRBJ1-1|TRBV6-2/TRBV6-3
TGTGCCAGCAGTTACCTACCGGGACAACTGAACACTGAAGCTTTCTTT
CASSYLPGQLNTEAFF
>.|15|.|TRBJ2-1|TRBV5-6
TGTGCCAGCAGCTTGATGGGTAGCGCATACAATGAGCAGTTCTTC
CASSLMGSAYNEQFF
>.|14|.|TRBJ1-1|TRBV5-1
TGCGCCAGCAGCTTGGATGGGATGAACACTGAAGCTTTCTTT
CASSLDGMNTEAFF
>once|13|.|TRBJ2-5|TRBV28
TGTGCCAGCCTGCCCCCCAGAACGGAGACCCAGTACTTC
CASLPPRTETQYF
>.|12|.|TRBJ2-5|TRBV5-6
TGTGCCAGCAGCCGGGGCCAAGAGACCCAGTACTTC
CASSRGQETQYF
>.|15|TRBD1|TRBJ1-1|TRBV5-4
TGTGCCAGCAGCTTCGGCGGGACAGGGGACACTGAAGCTTTCTTT
CASSFGGTGDTEAFF
>.|16|TRBD2|TRBJ2-5|TRBV7-2
TGTGCCAGCAGCTCCAACTCGGCGGGGGGGCGAGAGACCCAGTACTTC
CASSSNSAGGRETQYF
>.|14|.|TRBJ1-4|TRBV6-6
TGTGCCAGCAGTACACAGGGTCGGAGCGAAAAACTGTTTTTT
CASSTQGRSEKLFF
>few|19|.|TRBJ1-2|TRBV5-1
TGCGCCAGCAGCTCCCTGTCATCAGGGGATGGGGTATACTACTATGGCTACACCTTC
CASSSLSSGDGVYYYGYTF
>once|15|.|TRBJ1-1|TRBV19
TGTGCCAGTAGTAAAAAGGGCAGGGAAGGCACTGAAGCTTTCTTT
CASSKKGREGTEAFF
>.|13|.|TRBJ1-6|TRBV5-1
TGCGCCAGCAGCCTTGGGACAAATTCACCCCTCCACTTT
CASSLGTNSPLHF
>.|15|.|TRBJ1-5|TRBV3-1/TRBV3-2
TGTGCCAGCAGCCAAGATGACAGCTTCAATCAGCCCCAGCATTTT
CASSQDDSFNQPQHF
>.|16|.|TRBJ1-5|TRBV7-9
TGTGCCAGCAGCCTACATAAGGGGGTTGACGGTCAGCCCCAGCATTTT
CASSLHKGVDGQPQHF
>.|12|.|TRBJ2-3|TRBV9
TGTGCCAGCAGGGACCCATCGGATACGCAGTATTTT
CASRDPSDTQYF
>few|14|TRBD2|TRBJ2-1|TRBV5-6
TGTGCCAGCAGCTCCGGGAGGGGCTACAATGAGCAGTTCTTC
CASSSGRGYNEQFF
>.|13|.|TRBJ1-5|TRBV3-1/TRBV3-2
TGTGCCAGCAGCCAAGAGTACAGGGCACCCCAGCATTTT
CASSQEYRAPQHF
>.|14|TRBD1|TRBJ1-6|TRBV2
TGTGCCAGCAGGACCGGGACAGGGAGTTCACCCCTCCACTTT
CASRTGTGSSPLHF
>.|12|TRBD1|TRBJ1-5|TRBV28
TGTGCCAGCGGAGGGGGCTACCAGCCCCAGCATTTT
CASGGGYQPQHF
>.|14|.|TRBJ1-3|TRBV7-9
TGTGCCAGCAGCCCAAGTAACTCTGGAAACACCATATATTTT
CASSPSNSGNTIYF
>.|16|.|TRBJ1-5|TRBV27
TGTGCCAGCAGTTTAAAGGGGAAGTATAGCAATCAGCCCCAGCATTTT
CASSLKGKYSNQPQHF
>.|14|.|TRBJ1-5|TRBV24-1
TGTGCCACCAGTAATACAGGGTTCAATCAGCCCCAGCATTTT
CATSNTGFNQPQHF
>.|11|TRBD1|TRBJ2-1|TRBV24-1
TGTGCCACGACAGGGGGCAATGAGCAGTTCTTC
CATTGGNEQFF
>.|13|TRBD1|TRBJ1-2|TRBV3-1/TRBV3-2
TGTGCCAGCAGCCAAGGACAGGGTTGGGGCTACACCTTC
CASSQGQGWGYTF
>.|15|TRBD1|TRBJ1-5|TRBV6-1
TGTGCCAGCAGTGAAGGACAGGGACGGAGTCAGCCCCAGCATTTT
CASSEGQGRSQPQHF
>once|13|.|TRBJ1-6|TRBV30
TGTGCCTGGAGTGTACGCAAGGGTTCACCCCTCCACTTT
CAWSVRKGSPLHF
>.|15|.|TRBJ1-2|TRBV7-6
TGTGCCAGCAGCTTAGGCGACGGTTCTAACTATGGCTACACCTTC
CASSLGDGSNYGYTF
>.|15|TRBD2|TRBJ2-4|TRBV11-2
TGTGCCAGCAGCTCCACCCGGGGGGACAAAAACATTCAGTACTTC
CASSSTRGDKNIQYF
>.|20|TRBD1|TRBJ1-6|TRBV6-1
TGTGCCAGCAGTGAAGGATGGGACAGGGGACTGAGCTCCTATAATTCACCCCTCCACTTT
CASSEGWDRGLSSYNSPLHF
>.|18|.|TRBJ1-3|TRBV4-1
TGCGCCAGCAGCCAAGAAGTTGCCTCCCCCCTCTCTGGAAACACCATATATTTT
CASSQEVASPLSGNTIYF
>.|14|.|TRBJ2-7|TRBV5-1
TGCGCCAGCAGCTTGGTGGCAGGTCCCTACGAGCAGTACTTC
CASSLVAGPYEQYF
>.|16|TRBD1|TRBJ2-2|TRBV19
TGTGCCAGTACCACCCCCGGGACAGGGAACACCGGGGAGCTGTTTTTT
CASTTPGTGNTGELFF
>.|17|.|TRBJ1-5|TRBV5-8
TGTGCCAGCAGCTTGGTGGGCAGGGATTATAGCAATCAGCCCCAGCATTTT
CASSLVGRDYSNQPQHF
>few|12|.|TRBJ2-7|TRBV28
TGTGCCAGCAGTCTACCGGGACAAGGGCAGTACTTC
CASSLPGQGQYF
>once|15|.|TRBJ1-3|TRBV6-5
TGTGCCAGCAGTTACTCCGGGACGTCGGGAAACACCATATATTTT
CASSYSGTSGNTIYF
>.|13|.|TRBJ2-2|TRBV27
TGTGCCAGCAGCCTCCAACACACCGGGGAGCTGTTTTTT
CASSLQHTGELFF
>.|12|.|TRBJ1-2|TRBV5-6
TGTGCCAGCAGCCCGGACGGCTATGGCTACACCTTC
CASSPDGYGYTF
>once|12|.|TRBJ1-2|TRBV29-1
TGCAGCGTCGTCGACAGTAACTATGGCTACACCTTC
CSVVDSNYGYTF
>.|16|TRBD1|TRBJ2-5|TRBV5-1
TGCGCCAGCAGCTTACGGACAGGGCAGGTTGGAGAGACCCAGTACTTC
CASSLRTGQVGETQYF
>once|14|.|TRBJ2-7|TRBV18
TGTGCCAGCTCCCAAGGGACTGCTGAGTACGAGCAGTACTTC
CASSQGTAEYEQYF
>.|14|.|TRBJ1-6|TRBV20-1
TGCAGTGCTAGTGGGGGCTTAGGTAATTCACCCCTCCACTTT
CSASGGLGNSPLHF
>.|13|.|TRBJ2-2|TRBV28
TGTGCCAGCAGTGGCAGGGCGACCGGGGAGCTGTTTTTT
CASSGRATGELFF
>.|12|.|TRBJ1-5|TRBV29-1
TGCAGCGTCGGATCCGACGGGCAGCCCCAGCATTTT
CSVGSDGQPQHF
>.|13|.|TRBJ2-5|TRBV12-5
TGTGCTAGTGGTTCCGGGGGACAAGAGACCCAGTACTTC
CASGSGGQETQYF